This T cell receptor beta chain came from a study of spatial heterogeneity in lung cancer. At the level of the study: The average appearance count of each unique TCR and UMI combination in raw reads was more than ten.

Time point reported: blood at routine non-recurrence follow-up after resection. In each case, whole RNA from tumor, nontumor lung or frozen PBMC was sequenced unsorted. Many counts were recorded for this clonotype. Its antigen is currently unknown. Findings and limits, study-wide: Compared with follow-up, resection was when ubiquitous expanded tumor TCRs appeared in blood more.

The CDR3 sequence is 14 residues long. The germline V gene has CDR1 DFQATT and CDR2 SNEGSKA (reference sequence). Trimming pared 3 bases from V and 3 bases from J, leaving 15 bases between. TCRdb reanalysed the 5' RACE reads using MiXCR and keeps one entry per CDR3 protein. The profile shows around 47,000 distinct CDR3 sequences, 7.4% of them singletons. The J gene is TRBJ2-7, the V gene TRBV20-1, with no clear D. The sequence came from a female donor with early-stage non-small cell lung cancer. This specimen consisted of PBMCs, obtained at follow-up. The CDR3 here is CSASNPTGNYEQYF. In DNA, the CDR3 is TGCAGTGCTAGCAATCCGACCGGAAACTACGAGCAGTACTTC.